This T cell receptor beta chain was sequenced for a study of T cell responses to AZD1222 COVID-19 vaccine. Study-level findings and limits: A mostly white British donor set with more females was recruited, and clonal diversity was possibly underestimated. Among those given AZD1222, only five to seven were seropositive at baseline.

For this clone: Its antigen is unknown.

Data came from immunoSEQ multiplex PCR; TCRdb stores just in-frame clones and leaves some out. Of approximately 67,000 clones detected, 86% appear once; the ten largest clones hold roughly 2.4%. This CDR3 is 13 amino acids long. The sequence was obtained from an adult in good health. Specimen: peripheral blood, collected on day 0 of AZD1222 vaccination. The chain employs TRBV21-1 and TRBJ1-2. TRBV21-1 is assigned pseudogene status. DNA for the CDR3: TGTGCCAGCAGGGAGGGGGGAGGCTATGGCTACACCTTC. Amino acids: CASREGGGYGYTF.